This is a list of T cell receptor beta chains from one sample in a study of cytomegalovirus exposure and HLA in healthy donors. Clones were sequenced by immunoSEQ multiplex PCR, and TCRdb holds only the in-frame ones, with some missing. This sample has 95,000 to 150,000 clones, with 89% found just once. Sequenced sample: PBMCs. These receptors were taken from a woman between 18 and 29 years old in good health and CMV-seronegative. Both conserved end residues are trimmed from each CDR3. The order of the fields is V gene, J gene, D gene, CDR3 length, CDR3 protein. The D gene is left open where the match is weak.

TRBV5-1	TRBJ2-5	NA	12	ASTKEVWGETQY
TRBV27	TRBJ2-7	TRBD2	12	ASSELAGAYEQY
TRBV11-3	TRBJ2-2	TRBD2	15	ASSSGGGFDLAGELF
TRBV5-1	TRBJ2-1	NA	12	ASSLATGNNEQF
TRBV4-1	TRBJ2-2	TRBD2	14	ASSEDLAGVTGELF
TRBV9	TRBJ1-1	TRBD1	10	ASSVDQGEAF
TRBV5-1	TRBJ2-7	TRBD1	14	ASSPAGTGNSYEQY
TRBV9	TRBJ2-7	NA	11	ASSPRLALEQY
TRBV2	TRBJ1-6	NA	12	ASSPRGAHSPLH
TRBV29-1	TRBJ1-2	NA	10	SVETGFYGYT
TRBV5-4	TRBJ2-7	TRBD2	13	ASSFVGGRSYEQY
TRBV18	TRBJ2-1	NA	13	ASSPDSFSYNEQF
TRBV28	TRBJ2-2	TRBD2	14	ASHTRTSRNTGELF
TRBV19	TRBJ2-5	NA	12	ASSIAQDQETQY
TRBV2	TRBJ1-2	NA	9	ASTRNYGYT
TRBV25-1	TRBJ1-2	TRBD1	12	ASSETGTRYGYT
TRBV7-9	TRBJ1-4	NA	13	ASSQQAATNEKLF
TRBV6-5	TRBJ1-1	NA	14	ASSYSKWGPYTEAF
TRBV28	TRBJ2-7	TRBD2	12	ASSPGTSSREQY
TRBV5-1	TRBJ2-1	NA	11	ASSLGLAYEQF
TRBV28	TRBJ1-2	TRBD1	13	ASSPGTEEYYGYT
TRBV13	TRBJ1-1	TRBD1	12	ASSLEGAWTEAF
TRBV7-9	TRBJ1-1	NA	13	ASSLAVGWDTEAF
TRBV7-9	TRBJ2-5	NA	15	ASSSLTQRQYQETQY
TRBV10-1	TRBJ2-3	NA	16	ASSESTPGRGSTDTQY
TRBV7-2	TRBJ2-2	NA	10	ASSLNSGELF